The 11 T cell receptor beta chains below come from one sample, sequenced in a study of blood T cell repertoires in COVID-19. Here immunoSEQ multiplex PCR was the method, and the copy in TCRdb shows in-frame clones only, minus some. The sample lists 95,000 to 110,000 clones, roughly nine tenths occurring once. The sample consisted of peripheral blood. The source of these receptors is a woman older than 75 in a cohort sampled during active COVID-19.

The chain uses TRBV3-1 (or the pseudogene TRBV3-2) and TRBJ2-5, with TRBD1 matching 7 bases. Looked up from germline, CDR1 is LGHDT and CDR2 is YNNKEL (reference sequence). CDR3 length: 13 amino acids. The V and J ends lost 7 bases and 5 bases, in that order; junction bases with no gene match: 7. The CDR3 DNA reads TGTGCCAGCAAGGTAGGGGGCGGGGAGACCCAGTACTTC. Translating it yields CASKVGGGETQYF.

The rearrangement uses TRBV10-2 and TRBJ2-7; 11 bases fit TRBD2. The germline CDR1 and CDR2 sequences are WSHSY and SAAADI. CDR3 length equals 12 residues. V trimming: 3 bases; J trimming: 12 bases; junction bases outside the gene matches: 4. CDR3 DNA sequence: TGCGCCAGCAGTGATGGGCTAGCGGGAGGGTACTTC. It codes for CASSDGLAGGYF.

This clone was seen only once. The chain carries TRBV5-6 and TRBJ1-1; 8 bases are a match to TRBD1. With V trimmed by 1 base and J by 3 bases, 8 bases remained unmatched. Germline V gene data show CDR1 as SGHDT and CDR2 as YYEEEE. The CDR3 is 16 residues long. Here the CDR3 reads CASSLRTGTQYTEAFF. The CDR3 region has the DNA TGTGCCAGCAGCTTGAGGACAGGGACGCAATACACTGAAGCTTTCTTT.

The CDR3, as DNA: TGTGCCAGCAGCGTAGTCGACGGGGGGAGCTCCTACAATGAGCAGTTCTTC. Translation gives CASSVVDGGSSYNEQFF. The chain carries TRBV9 and TRBJ2-1; 7 nucleotides line up with TRBD2. V shed 0 bases and J 0 bases; nucleotides not matched to a gene: 6. Germline CDR1 and CDR2: SGDLS and YYNGEE. The CDR3 has 17 amino acids.

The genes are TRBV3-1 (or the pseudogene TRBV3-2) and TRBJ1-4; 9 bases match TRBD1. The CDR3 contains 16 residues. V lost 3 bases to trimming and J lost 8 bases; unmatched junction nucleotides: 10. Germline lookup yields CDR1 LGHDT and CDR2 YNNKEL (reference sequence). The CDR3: CASSQRSGQGPEKLFF. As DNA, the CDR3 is TGTGCCAGCAGCCAGAGATCGGGACAGGGCCCAGAAAAACTGTTTTTT.

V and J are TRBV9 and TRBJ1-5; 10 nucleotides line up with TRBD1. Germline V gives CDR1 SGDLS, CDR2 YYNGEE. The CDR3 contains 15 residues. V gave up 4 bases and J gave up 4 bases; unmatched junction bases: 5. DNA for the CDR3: TGTGCCAGCAGCCCCGGGGACAGGGGAAATCAGCCCCAGCATTTT. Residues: CASSPGDRGNQPQHF.

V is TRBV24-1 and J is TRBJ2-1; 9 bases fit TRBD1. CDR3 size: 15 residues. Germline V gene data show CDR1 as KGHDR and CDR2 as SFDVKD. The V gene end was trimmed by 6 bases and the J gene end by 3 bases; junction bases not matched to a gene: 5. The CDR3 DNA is TGTGCCACCAGTTATGGACAGGGGTTCTACAATGAGCAGTTCTTC. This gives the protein CATSYGQGFYNEQFF.

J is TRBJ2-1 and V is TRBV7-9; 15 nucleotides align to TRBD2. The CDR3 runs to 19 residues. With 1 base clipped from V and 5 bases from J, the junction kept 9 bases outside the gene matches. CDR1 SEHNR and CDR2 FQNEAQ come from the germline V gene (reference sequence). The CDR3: CASSLGGLAGGPRDNEQFF. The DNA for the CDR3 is TGTGCCAGCAGCTTAGGGGGACTAGCGGGGGGACCCAGGGACAATGAGCAGTTCTTC.

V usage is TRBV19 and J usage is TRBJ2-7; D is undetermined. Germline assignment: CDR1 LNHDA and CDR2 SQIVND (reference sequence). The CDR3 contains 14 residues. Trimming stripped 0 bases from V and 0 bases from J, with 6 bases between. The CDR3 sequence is CASSIERYSYEQYF. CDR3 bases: TGTGCCAGTAGTATAGAACGGTACTCCTACGAGCAGTACTTC.

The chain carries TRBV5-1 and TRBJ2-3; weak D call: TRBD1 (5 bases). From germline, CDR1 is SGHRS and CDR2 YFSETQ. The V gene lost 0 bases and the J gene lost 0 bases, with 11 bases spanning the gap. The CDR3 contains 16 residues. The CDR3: CASSLVQGPSTDTQYF. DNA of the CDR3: TGCGCCAGCAGCTTGGTTCAGGGCCCTAGCACAGATACGCAGTATTTT.

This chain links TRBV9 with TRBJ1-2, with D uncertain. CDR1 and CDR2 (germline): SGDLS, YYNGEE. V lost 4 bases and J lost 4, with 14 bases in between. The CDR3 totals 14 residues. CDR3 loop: CASSPAEGSYGYTF. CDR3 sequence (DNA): TGTGCCAGCAGCCCAGCGGAAGGATCCTATGGCTACACCTTC.